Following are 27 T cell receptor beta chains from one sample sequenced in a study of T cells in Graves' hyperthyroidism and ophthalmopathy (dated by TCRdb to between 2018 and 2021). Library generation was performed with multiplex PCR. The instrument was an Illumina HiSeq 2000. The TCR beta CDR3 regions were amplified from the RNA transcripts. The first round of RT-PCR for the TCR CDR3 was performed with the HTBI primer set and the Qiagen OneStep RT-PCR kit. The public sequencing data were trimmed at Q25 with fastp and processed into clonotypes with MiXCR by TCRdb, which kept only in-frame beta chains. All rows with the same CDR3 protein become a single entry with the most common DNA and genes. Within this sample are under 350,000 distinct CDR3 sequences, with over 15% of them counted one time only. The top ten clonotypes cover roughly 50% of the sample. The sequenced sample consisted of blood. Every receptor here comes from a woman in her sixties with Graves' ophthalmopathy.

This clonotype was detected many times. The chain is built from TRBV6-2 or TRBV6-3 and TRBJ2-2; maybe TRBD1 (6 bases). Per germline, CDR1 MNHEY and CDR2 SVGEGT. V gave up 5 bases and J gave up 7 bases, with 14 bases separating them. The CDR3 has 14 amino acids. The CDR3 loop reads CASSRQATGGELFF. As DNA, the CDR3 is TGTGCCAGCAGTCGGCAAGCGACAGGCGGGGAGCTGTTTTTT.

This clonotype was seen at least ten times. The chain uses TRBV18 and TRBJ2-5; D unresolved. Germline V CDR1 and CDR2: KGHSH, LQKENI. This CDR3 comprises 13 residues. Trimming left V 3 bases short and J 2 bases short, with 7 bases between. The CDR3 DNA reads TGTGCCAGCTCACCTGCTCGACAAGAGACCCAGTACTTC. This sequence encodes CASSPARQETQYF.

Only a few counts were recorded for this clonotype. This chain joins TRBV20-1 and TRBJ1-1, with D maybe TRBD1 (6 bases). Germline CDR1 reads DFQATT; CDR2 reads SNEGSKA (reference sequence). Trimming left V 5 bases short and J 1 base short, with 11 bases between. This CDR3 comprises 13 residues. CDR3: CSAALDRNTEAFF. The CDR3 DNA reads TGCAGTGCTGCCCTGGACAGGAACACTGAAGCTTTCTTT.

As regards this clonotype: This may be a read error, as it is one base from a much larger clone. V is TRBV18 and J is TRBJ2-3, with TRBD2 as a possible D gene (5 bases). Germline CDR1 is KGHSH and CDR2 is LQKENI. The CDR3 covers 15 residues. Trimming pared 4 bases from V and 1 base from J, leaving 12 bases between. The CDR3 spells CASSQGSVGTDTQYF. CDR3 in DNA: TGTGCCAGCTCACAAGGTAGCGTCGGCACAGATACGCAGTATTTT.

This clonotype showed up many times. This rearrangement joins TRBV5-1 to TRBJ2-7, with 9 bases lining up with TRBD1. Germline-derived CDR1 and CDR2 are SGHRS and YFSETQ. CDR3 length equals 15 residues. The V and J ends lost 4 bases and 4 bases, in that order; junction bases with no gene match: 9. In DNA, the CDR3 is TGCGCCAGCAGCCCCGGGACAGGGAGGCGGTACGAGCAGTACTTC. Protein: CASSPGTGRRYEQYF.

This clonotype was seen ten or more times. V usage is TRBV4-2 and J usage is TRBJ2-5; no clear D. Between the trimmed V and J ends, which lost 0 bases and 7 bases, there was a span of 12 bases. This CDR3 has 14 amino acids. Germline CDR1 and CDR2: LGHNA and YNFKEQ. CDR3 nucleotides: TGTGCCAGCAGCCAAGATCTCCTAGACGGGACCCAGTACTTC. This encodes CASSQDLLDGTQYF.

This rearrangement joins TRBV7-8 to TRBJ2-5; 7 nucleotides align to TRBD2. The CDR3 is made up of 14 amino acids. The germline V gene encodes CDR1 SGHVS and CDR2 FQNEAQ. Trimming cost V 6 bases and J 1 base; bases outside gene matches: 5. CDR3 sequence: CASSRGRAQETQYF. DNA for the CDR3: TGTGCCAGCAGTCGTGGGAGGGCCCAAGAGACCCAGTACTTC.

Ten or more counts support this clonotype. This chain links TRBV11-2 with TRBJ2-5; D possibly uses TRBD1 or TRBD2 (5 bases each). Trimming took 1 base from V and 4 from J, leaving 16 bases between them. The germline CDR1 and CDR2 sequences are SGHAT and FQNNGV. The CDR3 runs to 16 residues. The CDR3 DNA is TGTGCCAGCAGCTTAGGGTGGGGGTCCCCCGGAGAGACCCAGTACTTC. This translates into CASSLGWGSPGETQYF.

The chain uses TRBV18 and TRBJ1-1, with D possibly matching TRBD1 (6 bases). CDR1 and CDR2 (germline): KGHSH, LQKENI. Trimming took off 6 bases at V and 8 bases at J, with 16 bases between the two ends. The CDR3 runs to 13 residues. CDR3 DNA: TGTGCCAGCTCCAACCCCGGGGGCTTGGAAGCTTTCTTT. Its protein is CASSNPGGLEAFF.

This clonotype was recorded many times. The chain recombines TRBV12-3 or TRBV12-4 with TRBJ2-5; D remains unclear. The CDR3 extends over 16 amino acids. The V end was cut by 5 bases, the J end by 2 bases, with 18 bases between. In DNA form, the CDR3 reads TGTGCCAGCAGTGCACAGACTTACCCGAGGCAAGAGACCCAGTACTTC. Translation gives CASSAQTYPRQETQYF.

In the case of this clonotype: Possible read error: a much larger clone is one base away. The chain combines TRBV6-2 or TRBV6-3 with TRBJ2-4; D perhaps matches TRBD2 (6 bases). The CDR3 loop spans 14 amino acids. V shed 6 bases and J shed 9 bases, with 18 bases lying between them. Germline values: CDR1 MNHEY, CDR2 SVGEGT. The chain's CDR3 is CASSRGLETAIQYF. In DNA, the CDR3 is TGTGCCAGCAGCCGGGGACTCGAGACAGCCATTCAGTACTTC.

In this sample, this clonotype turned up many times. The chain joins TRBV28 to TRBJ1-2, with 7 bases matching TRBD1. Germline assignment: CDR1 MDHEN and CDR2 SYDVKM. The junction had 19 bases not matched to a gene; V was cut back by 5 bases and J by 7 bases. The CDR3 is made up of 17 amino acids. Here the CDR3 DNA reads TGTGCCAGCAGTGCGAGCTCGACAGGGTTGAGGTTCGGTGGCTACACCTTC. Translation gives CASSASSTGLRFGGYTF.

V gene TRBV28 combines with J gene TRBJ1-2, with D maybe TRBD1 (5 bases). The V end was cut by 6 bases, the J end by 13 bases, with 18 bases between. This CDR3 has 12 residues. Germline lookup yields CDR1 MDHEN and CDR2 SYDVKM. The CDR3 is CASSFRGGRSTF. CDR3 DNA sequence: TGTGCCAGCAGCTTTCGGGGGGGGAGGAGCACCTTC.

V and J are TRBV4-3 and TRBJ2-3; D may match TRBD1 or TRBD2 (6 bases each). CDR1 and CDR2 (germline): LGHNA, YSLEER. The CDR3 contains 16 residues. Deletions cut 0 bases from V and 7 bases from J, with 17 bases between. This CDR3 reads CASSQDKGGFLNTQYF. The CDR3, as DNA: TGCGCCAGCAGCCAAGACAAAGGGGGGTTTTTGAATACGCAGTATTTT.

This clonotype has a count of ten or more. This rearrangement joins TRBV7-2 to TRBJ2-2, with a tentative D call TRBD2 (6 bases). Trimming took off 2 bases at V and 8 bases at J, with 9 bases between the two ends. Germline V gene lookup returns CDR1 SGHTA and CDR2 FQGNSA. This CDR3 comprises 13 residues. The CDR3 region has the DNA TGTGCCAGCAGCTTAACGGGGAGGGGGGAGCTGTTTTTT. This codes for CASSLTGRGELFF.

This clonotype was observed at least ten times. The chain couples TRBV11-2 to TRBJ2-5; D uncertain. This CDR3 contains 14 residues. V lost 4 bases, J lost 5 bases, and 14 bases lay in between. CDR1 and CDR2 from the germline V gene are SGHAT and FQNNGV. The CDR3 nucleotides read TGTGCCAGCAGCTATGGACGGGCTGGGGAGACCCAGTACTTC. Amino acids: CASSYGRAGETQYF.

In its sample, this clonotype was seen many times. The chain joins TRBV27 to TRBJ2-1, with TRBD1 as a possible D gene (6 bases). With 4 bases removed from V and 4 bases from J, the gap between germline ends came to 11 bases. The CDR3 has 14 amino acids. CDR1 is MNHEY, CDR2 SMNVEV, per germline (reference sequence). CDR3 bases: TGTGCCAGCAGTTGGCAGGGGTCATACAATGAGCAGTTCTTC. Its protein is CASSWQGSYNEQFF.

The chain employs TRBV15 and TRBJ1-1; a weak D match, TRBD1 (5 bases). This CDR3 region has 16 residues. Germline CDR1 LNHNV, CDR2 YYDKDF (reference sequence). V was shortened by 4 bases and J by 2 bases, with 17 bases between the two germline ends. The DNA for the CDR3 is TGTGCCACCAGCAATTCTACGGGACGTTATAACACTGAAGCTTTCTTT. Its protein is CATSNSTGRYNTEAFF.

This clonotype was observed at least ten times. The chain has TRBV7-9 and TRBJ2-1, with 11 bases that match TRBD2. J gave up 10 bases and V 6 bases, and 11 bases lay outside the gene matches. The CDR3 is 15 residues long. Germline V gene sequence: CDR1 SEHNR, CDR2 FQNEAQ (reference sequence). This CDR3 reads CASSLTSGRWQEQFF. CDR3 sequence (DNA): TGTGCCAGCAGTTTAACTAGCGGGAGATGGCAGGAGCAGTTCTTC.

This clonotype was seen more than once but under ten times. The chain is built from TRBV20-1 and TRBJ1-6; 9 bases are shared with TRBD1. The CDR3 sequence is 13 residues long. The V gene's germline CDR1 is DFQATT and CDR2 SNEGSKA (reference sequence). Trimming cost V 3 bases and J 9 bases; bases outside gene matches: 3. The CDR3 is CSARGQGTSPLHF. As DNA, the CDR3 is TGCAGTGCTAGGGGACAGGGAACTTCACCCCTCCACTTT.

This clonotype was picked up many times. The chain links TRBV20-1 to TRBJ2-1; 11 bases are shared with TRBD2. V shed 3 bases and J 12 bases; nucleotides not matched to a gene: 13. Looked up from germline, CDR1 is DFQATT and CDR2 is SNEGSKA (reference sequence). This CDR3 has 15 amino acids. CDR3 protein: CSARDGTSGLTAQFF. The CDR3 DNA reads TGCAGTGCTAGGGACGGGACTAGCGGCCTCACCGCGCAGTTCTTC.

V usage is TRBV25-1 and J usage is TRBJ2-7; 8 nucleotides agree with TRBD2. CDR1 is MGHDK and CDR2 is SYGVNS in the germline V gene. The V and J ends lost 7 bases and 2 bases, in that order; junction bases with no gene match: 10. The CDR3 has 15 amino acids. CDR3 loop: CASTGETSAPYEQYF. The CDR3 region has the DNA TGTGCCAGCACCGGCGAGACTAGCGCGCCCTACGAGCAGTACTTC.

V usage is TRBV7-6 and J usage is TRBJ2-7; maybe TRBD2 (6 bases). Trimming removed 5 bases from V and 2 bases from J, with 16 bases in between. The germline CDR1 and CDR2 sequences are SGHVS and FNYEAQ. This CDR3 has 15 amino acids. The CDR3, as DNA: TGTGCCAGCAGCCGGTTTAGTGGAGGGACCTACGAGCAGTACTTC. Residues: CASSRFSGGTYEQYF.

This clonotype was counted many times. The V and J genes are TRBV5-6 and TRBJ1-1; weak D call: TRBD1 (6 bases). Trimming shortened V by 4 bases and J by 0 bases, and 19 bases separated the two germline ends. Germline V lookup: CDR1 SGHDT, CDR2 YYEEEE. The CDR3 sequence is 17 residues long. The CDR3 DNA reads TGTGCCAGCAGCCCAGGGGATCTGTCCCCCCTGAACACTGAAGCTTTCTTT. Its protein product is CASSPGDLSPLNTEAFF.

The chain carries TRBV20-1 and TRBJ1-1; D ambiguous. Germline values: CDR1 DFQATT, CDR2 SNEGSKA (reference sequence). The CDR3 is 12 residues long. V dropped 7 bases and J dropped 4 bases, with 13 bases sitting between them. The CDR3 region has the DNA TGCAGTGGAGCAGGTCCGGGCACTGAAGCTTTCTTT. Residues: CSGAGPGTEAFF.

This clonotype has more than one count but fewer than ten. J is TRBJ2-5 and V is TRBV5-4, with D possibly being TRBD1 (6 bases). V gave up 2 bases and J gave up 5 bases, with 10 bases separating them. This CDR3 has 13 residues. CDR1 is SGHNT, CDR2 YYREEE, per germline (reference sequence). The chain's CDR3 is CASSLQGDETQYF. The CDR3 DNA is TGTGCCAGCAGCTTACAGGGAGACGAGACCCAGTACTTC.

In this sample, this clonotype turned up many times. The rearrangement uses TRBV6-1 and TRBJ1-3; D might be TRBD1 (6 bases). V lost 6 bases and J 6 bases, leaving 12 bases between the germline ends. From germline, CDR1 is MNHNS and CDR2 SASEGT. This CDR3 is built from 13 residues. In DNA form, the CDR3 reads TGTGCCAGCAGAACCGGGACACCAAACACCATATATTTT. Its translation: CASRTGTPNTIYF.